This is a list of T cell receptor beta chains from one sample in a study of blood T cell repertoires in COVID-19. TCRdb's copy holds only in-frame clones and misses some; the assay was immunoSEQ multiplex PCR. The data show 300,000 to 400,000 clones, around 83% seen once. The sequenced material came from peripheral blood. These receptors were taken from a man under 40 with active or convalescent COVID-19. Both conserved end residues are part of each CDR3.

V	J	CDR3
TRBV6-2/TRBV6-3	TRBJ2-7	CASSWGGSSYEQYF
TRBV9	TRBJ2-6	CASSDRTSGDSGANVLTF
TRBV6-5	TRBJ1-2	CASRPGGGANYGYTF
TRBV5-6	TRBJ2-1	CASSLSGRILVWFF
TRBV5-1	TRBJ1-1	CASSLQGYTEAFF
TRBV6-2/TRBV6-3	TRBJ2-1	CASSYSQLAGGPGEQFF
TRBV18	TRBJ1-6	CASSPDRVSYNSPLHF
TRBV5-1	TRBJ1-3	CASSFGEGANTIYF
TRBV19	TRBJ2-1	CASGIAGGPGNEQFF
TRBV7-2	TRBJ2-7	CASSLGDRGSYEQYF
TRBV9	TRBJ1-4	CASSPHIFSEKLFF
TRBV27	TRBJ2-1	CASSPLLGNEQFF
TRBV11-3	TRBJ1-2	CASSSDRQGRIRGYTF
TRBV24-1	TRBJ1-1	CATSDSTGDDTEAFF
TRBV29-1	TRBJ1-3	CSVVDRVYGNTIYF
TRBV5-5	TRBJ2-5	CASSPGLAIETQYF
TRBV19	TRBJ2-1	CASSLRTSGEYNEQFF
TRBV11-2	TRBJ2-5	CACRPRTGLGETQYF
TRBV2	TRBJ1-2	CASGGNYGYTF
TRBV11-3	TRBJ2-5	CASSPRLAGRETQYF
TRBV10-3	TRBJ2-5	CAISLGRMETQYF
TRBV18	TRBJ1-2	CASSPTWRAAYGYTF
TRBV9	TRBJ2-5	CASSPGLAGGTGTQYF
TRBV24-1	TRBJ2-1	CATAGGGNEQFF
TRBV9	TRBJ1-5	CASSVGSGPQHF
TRBV28	TRBJ1-1	CASTLQTGALYMNTEAFF
TRBV6-1	TRBJ1-5	CASSALGTGATQPQHF
TRBV6-5	TRBJ2-7	CASGWTSGSYEQYF
TRBV24-1	TRBJ2-3	CATSKGQGGTDTQYF
TRBV7-3	TRBJ2-1	CASSLRGAGAIKNEQFF
TRBV5-6	TRBJ1-3	CASSWTGSSTIYF
TRBV18	TRBJ1-3	CASSSTGADTIYF